These 3 T cell receptor beta chains originate from one sample sequenced in a study of shared clonotypes between healthy human individuals. Profiling relied on immunoSEQ multiplex PCR, and the TCRdb table lists in-frame clones only, not all of them. The sample lists under 1,100,000 clones, about 80% occurring once. Sequencing was performed on memory CD4+ T cells sorted from blood. Subset specified: CD45RA-negative fraction. These receptors were taken from a man between 18 and 35 years old in good health.

J is TRBJ1-5 and V is TRBV28, with a weak D call TRBD1 (5 bases). Per germline, CDR1 MDHEN and CDR2 SYDVKM. V lost 9 bases and J lost 7, with 16 bases in between. The CDR3 covers 13 residues. Written as DNA, the CDR3 is TGTGCCAGTATCCCTGGGGCGAACCAGCCCCAGCATTTT. Translated, it gives CASIPGANQPQHF.

The chain links TRBV6-5 to TRBJ2-5; TRBD2 is a possible D gene (5 bases). Germline V gene sequence: CDR1 MNHEY, CDR2 SVGAGI. The CDR3 contains 14 residues. Trimming removed 0 bases from V and 5 bases from J, with 10 bases in between. The CDR3 protein is CASSYSGGLETQYF. In DNA form, the CDR3 reads TGTGCCAGCAGTTACTCCGGCGGGCTGGAGACCCAGTACTTC.

This clone appeared once. This rearrangement joins TRBV7-6 to TRBJ2-7; D might be TRBD2 (5 bases). The ends were cut back, 0 bases at V and 7 bases at J, with 10 bases in the middle. Per the germline V gene, CDR1 is SGHVS and CDR2 is FNYEAQ. This CDR3 contains 13 residues. The CDR3 bases are TGTGCCAGCAGCTTAGCCCGTGGACTTGAGCAGTACTTC. Translated, it gives CASSLARGLEQYF.